These T cell receptor beta chains were read from a single sample in a study of OX40 agonist ivuxolimab in advanced cancers. The data were produced by immunoSEQ multiplex PCR, yet TCRdb's version contains in-frame clones alone and is incomplete. The data contain about 76,000 clones, around 85% of them singletons. The source material was CD4+ or CD8+ T cells sorted from blood, sampled in a trial of the OX40 agonist ivuxolimab. The source is an adult with an advanced solid tumor such as melanoma, head and neck, liver or kidney cancer. CDR3s include the opening cysteine and the closing phenylalanine or tryptophan. D genes are given only for firm matches. Only some rows state a clone size, as once, few, many or a class for expanded clones.

len	d_gene	v_gene	j_gene	abundance	CDR3nt	CDR3aa
13	TRBD1	TRBV30	TRBJ1-1	-	TGTGCCTGGAGTCCAGGGGGGAACACTGAAGCTTTCTTT	CAWSPGGNTEAFF
17	TRBD1	TRBV19	TRBJ1-6	-	TGTGCCAGTAGTCCCCGGGACAGGGGGCAGGATAATTCACCCCTCCACTTT	CASSPRDRGQDNSPLHF
15	TRBD1	TRBV16	TRBJ1-1	-	TGTGCCAGTCAACCCTCTAGGGACAGAAACACTGAAGCTTTCTTT	CASQPSRDRNTEAFF
14	TRBD2	TRBV11-3	TRBJ2-1	-	TGTGCCAGCAGCTTAGCGGGAGGGGGGCGTGAGCAGTTCTTC	CASSLAGGGREQFF
16	-	TRBV14	TRBJ2-7	-	TGTGCCAGCAGCCAAGATAGAGCAGGGCGCTCCTACGAGCAGTACTTC	CASSQDRAGRSYEQYF
15	-	TRBV7-8	TRBJ2-3	-	TGTGCCAGCAGCGCCGGGGGAGGACTGACAGATACGCAGTATTTT	CASSAGGGLTDTQYF
15	-	TRBV29-1	TRBJ2-1	once	TGCAGCGTTGACTCCGGGGGCAGCTCCTACAATGAGCAGTTCTTC	CSVDSGGSSYNEQFF
17	TRBD2	TRBV27	TRBJ2-7	-	TGTGCCAGCAGTGGTGGACTAGCGGGAGGGCCCTCCTACGAGCAGTACTTC	CASSGGLAGGPSYEQYF
12	-	TRBV7-9	TRBJ1-2	-	TGTACTCCTTGGGCAGGAAACTATGGCTACACCTTC	CTPWAGNYGYTF
16	TRBD1	TRBV27	TRBJ2-2	-	TGTGCCAGCAAGGATAGGCAGGGGGCGAACACCGGGGAGCTGTTTTTT	CASKDRQGANTGELFF
15	TRBD2	TRBV5-4	TRBJ2-1	-	TGTGCCAGCAGCTTGGAGCGGGAGTATTACAATGAGCAGTTCTTC	CASSLEREYYNEQFF
16	-	TRBV14	TRBJ1-2	-	TGTGCCAGCAGCCAAGAGAGGGCAGTCTCTAACTATGGCTACACCTTC	CASSQERAVSNYGYTF
13	-	TRBV7-2	TRBJ1-1	-	TGTGCCAGCAGCTTAGACAGGAACACTGAAGCTTTCTTT	CASSLDRNTEAFF
14	-	TRBV29-1	TRBJ1-2	-	TGCAGCGTTGAGCTGGCAGGCCTTAACTATGGCTACACCTTC	CSVELAGLNYGYTF